This T cell receptor beta chain came from a study of OX40 agonist ivuxolimab in advanced cancers. Overall study context: Patients received ivuxolimab, an intravenous treatment, every 2 weeks at 0.01 to 10 mg/kg. Those enrolled were roughly 80% male, with a mean age of 60 years and ages from 23 to 79. Overall study results and limits: Clonal expansion was seen in CD4+ and CD8+ blood T cells by week 6 at 0.1 to 3.0 mg/kg.

Repertoires were generated with immunoSEQ multiplex PCR, while TCRdb's copy carries only in-frame clones and drops some. The repertoire holds 66,000 or so clones, approximately 90% seen once, with around 25% in the top ten. Germline V gene data show CDR1 as SGHAT and CDR2 as FQNNGV. V lost 3 bases and J lost 3, with 9 bases in between. CDR3 length equals 13 residues. The investigators sampled blood at baseline, at cycle 4 day 1, and at cycle 7 day 1. Details on this clone: Its antigen remains unidentified.

The TCR sequence derives from an adult with an advanced solid tumor such as melanoma, head and neck, liver or kidney cancer. V usage is TRBV11-2 and J usage is TRBJ2-7, with D tentatively TRBD2 (5 bases). The sample here was CD4+ or CD8+ T cells sorted from blood, taken in a trial of the OX40 agonist ivuxolimab. CDR3 DNA: TGTGCCAGCAGCTTCGCGGGTGGCTACGAGCAGTACGTC. Protein product: CASSFAGGYEQYV.